Below are 14 T cell receptor beta chains sequenced from a single sample in a study of cytomegalovirus exposure and HLA in healthy donors. The PCR contained 60 Vbeta and 13 Jbeta primers. Data came from immunoSEQ multiplex PCR; TCRdb stores just in-frame clones and leaves some out. Among 95,000 or so clones, about 73% were seen once, and the ten largest hold about 15%. The sequencing sample was made of PBMCs. Receptors were obtained from a woman between 45 and 65 years old in good health and CMV-seropositive.

This clone occurred once. The chain carries TRBV28 and TRBJ2-7; no clear D gene. This CDR3 is 13 amino acids long. In germline, CDR1 is MDHEN, CDR2 SYDVKM. The germline V and J ends were trimmed by 3 bases and 2 bases, with 8 bases remaining between them. The CDR3 loop is CASSFFSTYEQYF. In DNA, the CDR3 is TGTGCCAGCAGTTTTTTCTCTACCTACGAGCAGTACTTC. Drawing the rest from reference TRBV28 and TRBJ2-7, the complete variable domain is DVKVTQSSRYLVKRTGEKVFLECVQDMDHENMFWYRQDPGLGLRLIYFSYDVKMKEKGDIPEGYSVSREKKERFSLILESASTNQTSMYLCASSFFSTYEQYFGPGTRLTVT.

V is TRBV7-8 and J is TRBJ2-7; 8 bases match TRBD1. The CDR3 is 14 residues long. With V trimmed by 5 bases and J by 8 bases, 11 bases remained unmatched. Germline V gene lookup returns CDR1 SGHVS and CDR2 FQNEAQ. The CDR3 here is CASSQRQGMGKQYF. The CDR3, as DNA: TGTGCCAGCAGCCAGAGACAGGGGATGGGTAAGCAGTACTTC.

V usage is TRBV9 and J usage is TRBJ2-1, with 12 bases fitting TRBD2. V was clipped by 3 bases and J by 6 bases; unmatched bases: 7. The germline CDR1 and CDR2 sequences are SGDLS and YYNGEE. This CDR3 is 16 amino acids long. The chain's CDR3 is CASSARLAGAINEQFF. The CDR3, as DNA: TGTGCCAGCAGCGCCAGACTAGCGGGAGCCATCAATGAGCAGTTCTTC.

The sample holds a few counts of this clone. The rearrangement uses TRBV28 and TRBJ2-3; the match to TRBD2 covers 14 bases. The V gene's germline CDR1 is MDHEN and CDR2 SYDVKM. The CDR3 consists of 19 residues. V lost 2 bases to trimming and J lost 4 bases; unmatched junction nucleotides: 11. CDR3 coding DNA: TGTGCCAGCAGTTTAAGGACTAGCGGGAGGCGGGGGGTCGCAGATACGCAGTATTTT. Its protein product is CASSLRTSGRRGVADTQYF.

The chain couples TRBV5-4 to TRBJ2-7; 10 positions agree with TRBD1. The germline V gene has CDR1 SGHNT and CDR2 YYREEE (reference sequence). CDR3 size: 13 residues. V lost 4 bases, J lost 5 bases, and 3 bases stayed unmatched. The CDR3 sequence is CASSQTGGNEQYF. The CDR3 coding sequence is TGTGCCAGCAGCCAGACAGGGGGCAACGAGCAGTACTTC.

As for this clone: A read error may produce the germline difference seen at one junction end. The rearrangement links TRBV7-9 to TRBJ2-7; D call uncertain. This CDR3 is built from 12 residues. CDR1 and CDR2 from the germline V gene are SEHNR and FQNEAQ (reference sequence). This CDR3 reads CSSSDIDYEQYF. In nucleotides, the CDR3 is TGTTCCAGCAGCGACATCGACTACGAGCAGTACTTC.

The chain's CDR3 is CASSLGQAPDTQYF. The DNA of the CDR3 is TGCGCCAGCAGCTTGGGTCAGGCCCCAGATACGCAGTATTTT. The chain combines TRBV5-1 with TRBJ2-3, with unresolved D. Between the trimmed V and J ends, which lost 0 bases and 4 bases, there was a span of 9 bases. Germline V lookup: CDR1 SGHRS, CDR2 YFSETQ. The CDR3 is 14 residues long.

The sample holds a few counts of this clone. The chain uses TRBV10-1 and TRBJ1-1; D is possibly TRBD1 (5 bases). V was cut by 6 bases and J by 5 bases, with 13 bases left in between. This CDR3 has 13 amino acids. Germline-derived CDR1 and CDR2 are WNHNN and SYGVQD (reference sequence). CDR3 region: CASSREEWTEAFF. The DNA for the CDR3 is TGCGCCAGCAGCAGGGAAGAATGGACTGAAGCTTTCTTT.

Points on this clone: Mismatch with germline at one junction end may stem from a read error. The chain joins TRBV30 to TRBJ2-7; perhaps TRBD1 as D (6 bases). This CDR3 is built from 12 residues. The germline V gene encodes CDR1 GTSNPN and CDR2 SVGIG (reference sequence). The CDR3 DNA sequence: TGTGCCTGGAGTAGAGACGAGAGACAGGCTCACTTC. Translation: CAWSRDERQAHF.

This chain connects TRBV11-2 to TRBJ1-4, with no clear D. This CDR3 has 15 residues. Germline CDR1 reads SGHAT; CDR2 reads FQNNGV. The germline V and J ends were trimmed by 5 bases and 6 bases, with 16 bases remaining between them. The DNA of the CDR3 is TGTGCCAGCAGCCCGACCGGAGGGAGTGATGAAAAACTGTTTTTT. Protein sequence: CASSPTGGSDEKLFF.

The table lists this clone with a few counts. The chain uses TRBV9 and TRBJ2-1, with 10 nucleotides matching TRBD2. V was clipped by 0 bases and J by 3 bases; unmatched bases: 9. CDR1 SGDLS and CDR2 YYNGEE come from the germline V gene. This CDR3 is 18 amino acids long. The CDR3 region is CASSVGASGSGGYNEQFF. CDR3 in DNA: TGTGCCAGCAGCGTAGGGGCTAGCGGGAGTGGGGGCTACAATGAGCAGTTCTTC.

CDR3 sequence: CSVEDRLAENNEQFF. CDR3 DNA sequence: TGCAGCGTTGAAGATCGACTAGCGGAGAACAATGAGCAGTTCTTC. The chain carries TRBV29-1 and TRBJ2-1, with 9 bases fitting TRBD2. The CDR3 has 15 amino acids. CDR1 is SQVTM, CDR2 ANQGSEA, per germline. V trimming: 0 bases; J trimming: 5 bases; junction bases outside the gene matches: 5.

This clone has more than one count but fewer than ten. The J gene is TRBJ2-7, the V gene TRBV12-5; weak D call: TRBD2 (7 bases). Germline V gene data show CDR1 as LGHNT and CDR2 as FRNRAP. V was pared by 0 bases and J by 4 bases, with 19 bases between. This CDR3 spans 17 amino acids. CDR3 protein: CASGLVGGGAIGYEQYF. The CDR3 DNA sequence: TGTGCTAGTGGTTTGGTGGGGGGGGGCGCTATTGGTTACGAGCAGTACTTC. The whole variable domain, remainder taken from reference TRBV12-5 and TRBJ2-7, is DARVTQTPRHKVTEMGQEVTMRCQPILGHNTVFWYRQTMMQGLELLAYFRNRAPLDDSGMPKDRFSAEMPDATLATLKIQPSEPRDSAVYFCASGLVGGGAIGYEQYFGPGTRLTVT.

The chain is built from TRBV19 and TRBJ2-5; TRBD1 matches 7 bases. The CDR3 extends over 15 amino acids. The ends lost 1 base at V and 4 bases at J; junction bases unmatched: 6. CDR1 is LNHDA and CDR2 is SQIVND in the germline V gene (reference sequence). CDR3: CASSIGGGLGETQYF. CDR3 nucleotides: TGTGCCAGTAGTATAGGAGGGGGCTTGGGAGAGACCCAGTACTTC.